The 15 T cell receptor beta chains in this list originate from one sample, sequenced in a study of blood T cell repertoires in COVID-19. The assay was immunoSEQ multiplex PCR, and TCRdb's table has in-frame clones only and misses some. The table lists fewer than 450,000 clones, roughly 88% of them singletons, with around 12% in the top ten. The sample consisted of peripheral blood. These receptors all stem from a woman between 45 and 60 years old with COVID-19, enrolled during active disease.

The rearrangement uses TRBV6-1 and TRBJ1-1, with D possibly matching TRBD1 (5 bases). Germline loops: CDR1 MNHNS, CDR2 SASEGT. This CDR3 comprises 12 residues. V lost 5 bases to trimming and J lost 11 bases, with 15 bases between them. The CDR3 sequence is CASSRAGREAFF. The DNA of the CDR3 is TGTGCCAGCAGTAGGGCGGGGCGGGAGGCTTTCTTT.

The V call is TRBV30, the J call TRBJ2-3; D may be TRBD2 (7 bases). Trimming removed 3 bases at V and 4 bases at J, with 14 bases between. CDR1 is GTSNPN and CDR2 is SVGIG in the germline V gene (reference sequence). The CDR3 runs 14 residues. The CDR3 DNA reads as TGTGCCTGGAGCGGTGGGGGGGCGGCAGATACGCAGTATTTT. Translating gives CAWSGGGAADTQYF.

The CDR3 DNA reads as TGTGCCAGCAGCCTCAGGTTCGGCTCCTACAATGAGCAGTTCTTC. Translated: CASSLRFGSYNEQFF. The chain carries TRBV11-1 and TRBJ2-1; D gene ambiguous. The CDR3 is 15 residues long. Trimming shortened V by 5 bases and J by 0 bases, and 11 bases separated the two germline ends. CDR1 is SGHAT and CDR2 is FQDESV in the germline V gene (reference sequence).

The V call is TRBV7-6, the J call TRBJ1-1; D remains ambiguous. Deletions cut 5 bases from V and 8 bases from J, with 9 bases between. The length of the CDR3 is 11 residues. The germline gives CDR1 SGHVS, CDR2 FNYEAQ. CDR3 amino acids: CASSHAGEAFF. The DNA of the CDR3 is TGTGCCAGCAGCCACGCGGGGGAAGCTTTCTTT.

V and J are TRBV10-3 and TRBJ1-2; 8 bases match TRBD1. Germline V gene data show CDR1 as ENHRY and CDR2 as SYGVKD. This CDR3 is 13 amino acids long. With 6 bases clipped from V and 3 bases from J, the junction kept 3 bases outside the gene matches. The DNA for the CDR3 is TGTGCCATCAGGGACAGGGCAGACTATGGCTACACCTTC. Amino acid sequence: CAIRDRADYGYTF.

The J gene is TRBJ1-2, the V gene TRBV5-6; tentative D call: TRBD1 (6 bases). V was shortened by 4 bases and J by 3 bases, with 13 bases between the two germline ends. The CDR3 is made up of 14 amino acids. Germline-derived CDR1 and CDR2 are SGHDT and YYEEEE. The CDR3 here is CASSGQGRYYGYTF. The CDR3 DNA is TGTGCCAGCAGCGGGCAGGGGCGCTACTATGGCTACACCTTC.

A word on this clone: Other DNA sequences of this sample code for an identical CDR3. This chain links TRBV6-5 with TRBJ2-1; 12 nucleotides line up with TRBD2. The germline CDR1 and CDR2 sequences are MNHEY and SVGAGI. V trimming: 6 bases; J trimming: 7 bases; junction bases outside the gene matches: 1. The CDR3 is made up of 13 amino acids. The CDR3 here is CASSLAGGNEQFF. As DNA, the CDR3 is TGTGCCAGCAGCCTAGCGGGGGGGAATGAGCAGTTCTTC.

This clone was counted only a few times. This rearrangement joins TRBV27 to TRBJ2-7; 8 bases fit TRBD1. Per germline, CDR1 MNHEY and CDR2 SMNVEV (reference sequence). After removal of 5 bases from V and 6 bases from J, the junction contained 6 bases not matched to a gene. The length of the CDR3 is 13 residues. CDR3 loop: CASSTGQGLEQYF. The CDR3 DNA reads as TGTGCCAGCAGTACAGGACAGGGCCTCGAGCAGTACTTC.

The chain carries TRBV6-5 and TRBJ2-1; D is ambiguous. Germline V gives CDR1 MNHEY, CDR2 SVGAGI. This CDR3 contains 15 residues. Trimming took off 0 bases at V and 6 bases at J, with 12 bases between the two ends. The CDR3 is CASSYSMPTTNEQFF. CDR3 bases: TGTGCCAGCAGTTACTCGATGCCCACTACCAATGAGCAGTTCTTC.

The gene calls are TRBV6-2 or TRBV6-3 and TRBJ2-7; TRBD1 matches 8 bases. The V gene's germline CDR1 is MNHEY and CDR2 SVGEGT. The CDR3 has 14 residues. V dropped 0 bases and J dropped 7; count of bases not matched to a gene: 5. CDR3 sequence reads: CASSYSGQGREQYF. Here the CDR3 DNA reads TGTGCCAGCAGTTACTCTGGACAGGGCAGGGAGCAGTACTTC.

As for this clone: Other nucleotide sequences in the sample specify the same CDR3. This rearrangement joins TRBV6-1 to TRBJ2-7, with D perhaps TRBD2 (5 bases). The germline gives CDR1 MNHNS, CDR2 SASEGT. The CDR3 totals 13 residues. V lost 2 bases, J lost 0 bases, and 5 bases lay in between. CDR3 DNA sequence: TGTGCCAGCAGTGAAAGCGGCTCCTACGAGCAGTACTTC. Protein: CASSESGSYEQYF.

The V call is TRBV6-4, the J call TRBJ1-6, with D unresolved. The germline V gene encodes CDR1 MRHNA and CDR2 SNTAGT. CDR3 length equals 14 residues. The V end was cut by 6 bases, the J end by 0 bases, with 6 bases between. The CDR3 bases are TGTGCCAGCAGACAGAGCTCCTATAATTCACCCCTCCACTTT. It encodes CASRQSSYNSPLHF.

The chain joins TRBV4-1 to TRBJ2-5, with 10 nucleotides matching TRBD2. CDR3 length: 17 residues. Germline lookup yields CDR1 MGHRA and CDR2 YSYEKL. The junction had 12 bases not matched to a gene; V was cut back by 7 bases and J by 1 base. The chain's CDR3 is CASKPNWASGGQETQYF. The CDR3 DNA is TGCGCCAGCAAACCAAACTGGGCTAGCGGGGGCCAAGAGACCCAGTACTTC.

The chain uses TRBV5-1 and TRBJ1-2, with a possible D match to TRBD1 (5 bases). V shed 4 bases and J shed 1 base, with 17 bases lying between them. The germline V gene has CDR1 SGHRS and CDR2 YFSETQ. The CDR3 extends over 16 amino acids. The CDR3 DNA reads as TGCGCCAGCAGCCCCCAACAGGTCCTCGATAACTATGGCTACACCTTC. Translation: CASSPQQVLDNYGYTF. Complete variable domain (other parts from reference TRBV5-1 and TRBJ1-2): KAGVTQTPRYLIKTRGQQVTLSCSPISGHRSVSWYQQTPGQGLQFLFEYFSETQRNKGNFPGRFSGRQFSNSRSEMNVSTLELGDSALYLCASSPQQVLDNYGYTFGSGTRLTVV.

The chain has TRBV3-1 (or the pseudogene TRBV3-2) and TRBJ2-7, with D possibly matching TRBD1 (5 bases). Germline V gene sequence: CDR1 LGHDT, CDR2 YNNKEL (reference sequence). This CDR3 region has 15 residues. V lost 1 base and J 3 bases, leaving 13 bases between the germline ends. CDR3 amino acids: CASSQAGPTRYEQYF. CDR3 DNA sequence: TGTGCCAGCAGCCAAGCAGGGCCCACACGCTACGAGCAGTACTTC.